This is a list of T cell receptor beta chains from one sample in a study of blood T cell repertoires in COVID-19. Sequenced by immunoSEQ multiplex PCR; TCRdb stores in-frame clones only, minus some. Among a few hundred thousand clones listed, about 85% were seen once. Sequences were obtained from peripheral blood. Receptor source: a middle-aged man with acute or convalescent COVID-19. Both conserved end residues are part of each CDR3. A D gene is named only where the DNA matches it firmly. Size is omitted from some rows. Given values are once, few, many or a class for expanded clones.

v_call: TRBV27
d_call: NA
j_call: TRBJ2-1
clone_size: NA
cdr3_nt: TGTGCCAGCAGTTCGACGGGGAATGAGCAGTTCTTC
cdr3_aa: CASSSTGNEQFF

v_call: TRBV2
d_call: TRBD1
j_call: TRBJ1-2
clone_size: NA
cdr3_nt: TGTGCCAGCACCCTTTTGGACAGGGTGGGTGGCTACACCTTC
cdr3_aa: CASTLLDRVGGYTF

v_call: TRBV6-5
d_call: NA
j_call: TRBJ1-1
clone_size: few
cdr3_nt: TGTGCCAGCAGTTACTCCGGGATAAAGTGGACTGAAGCTTTCTTT
cdr3_aa: CASSYSGIKWTEAFF

v_call: TRBV29-1
d_call: TRBD1
j_call: TRBJ2-2
clone_size: NA
cdr3_nt: TGCAGCGTTGAGAGGCAGGGGGCGACCGGGGAGCTGTTTTTT
cdr3_aa: CSVERQGATGELFF

v_call: TRBV7-3
d_call: NA
j_call: TRBJ2-4
clone_size: once
cdr3_nt: TGTGCCAGCAGCGTACTATTTGTCTGGCACTTC
cdr3_aa: CASSVLFVWHF

v_call: TRBV20-1
d_call: NA
j_call: TRBJ1-1
clone_size: NA
cdr3_nt: TGCAGTGCTAGTTTGGCCGGGAAAAATGAAGCTTTCTTT
cdr3_aa: CSASLAGKNEAFF

v_call: TRBV2
d_call: TRBD1
j_call: TRBJ1-6
clone_size: NA
cdr3_nt: TGTGCCAGCAGTGAAGACAGGGGGCGTTCACCCCTCCACTTT
cdr3_aa: CASSEDRGRSPLHF

v_call: TRBV11-2
d_call: NA
j_call: TRBJ2-1
clone_size: NA
cdr3_nt: TGTGCCAGCAGCATCTTGGGCCAGAGGGCCTACAATGAGCAGTTCTTC
cdr3_aa: CASSILGQRAYNEQFF

v_call: TRBV7-2
d_call: NA
j_call: TRBJ1-3
clone_size: once
cdr3_nt: TGTGCCAGCAGCGTAGGAGTCTCTGGAAACACCATATATTTT
cdr3_aa: CASSVGVSGNTIYF

v_call: TRBV5-1
d_call: TRBD2
j_call: TRBJ2-7
clone_size: NA
cdr3_nt: TGCGCCAGCAGCCCAACCCCGACTAGCGGGGCATCCTACGAGCAGTACTTC
cdr3_aa: CASSPTPTSGASYEQYF

v_call: TRBV6-5
d_call: TRBD1
j_call: TRBJ1-2
clone_size: NA
cdr3_nt: TGTGCCAGCAGTCTCGGACAGGCGATCTATGGCTACACCTTC
cdr3_aa: CASSLGQAIYGYTF

v_call: TRBV7-2
d_call: TRBD2
j_call: TRBJ2-7
clone_size: once
cdr3_nt: TGTGCCAGCAGCGTAGACCTGACTAGCGGGGGGTTCGCTTACGAGCAGTACTTC
cdr3_aa: CASSVDLTSGGFAYEQYF

v_call: TRBV11-3
d_call: NA
j_call: TRBJ1-1
clone_size: NA
cdr3_nt: TGTGCCAGCAGCCGGGGTCGGACTGAAGCTTTCTTT
cdr3_aa: CASSRGRTEAFF

v_call: TRBV6-4
d_call: TRBD1
j_call: TRBJ2-7
clone_size: once
cdr3_nt: TGTGCCAGCAGCCGGGACAGGGGAGACTACGAGCAGTACTTC
cdr3_aa: CASSRDRGDYEQYF

v_call: TRBV19
d_call: TRBD1
j_call: TRBJ1-5
clone_size: few
cdr3_nt: TGTGCCAGTAGTGCAAAGGGGACAGGGGGCTCTTTTGGTCAGCCCCAGCATTTT
cdr3_aa: CASSAKGTGGSFGQPQHF

v_call: TRBV6-5
d_call: TRBD1
j_call: TRBJ2-7
clone_size: NA
cdr3_nt: TGTGCCAGCAGTTACTCATCGACAGGGGACGAGCAGTACTTC
cdr3_aa: CASSYSSTGDEQYF

v_call: TRBV6-6
d_call: NA
j_call: TRBJ1-2
clone_size: many
cdr3_nt: TGTGCCAGCAGTTACGGGGGGGTCGGTCGCTATGGCTACACCTTC
cdr3_aa: CASSYGGVGRYGYTF

v_call: TRBV6-5
d_call: NA
j_call: TRBJ1-1
clone_size: NA
cdr3_nt: TGTGCCAGCAGTTACTCGAACGGGAACACTGAAGCTTTCTTT
cdr3_aa: CASSYSNGNTEAFF

v_call: TRBV5-8
d_call: NA
j_call: TRBJ1-5
clone_size: NA
cdr3_nt: TGTGCCAGCAGCCCCGAAGTAGGGGCGTTTAATCAGCCCCAGCATTTT
cdr3_aa: CASSPEVGAFNQPQHF

v_call: TRBV9
d_call: TRBD2
j_call: TRBJ2-3
clone_size: NA
cdr3_nt: TGTGCCAGCAGCGTCGGGGTTCTTGCGGGGGGCACAGATACGCAGTATTTT
cdr3_aa: CASSVGVLAGGTDTQYF

v_call: TRBV4-2
d_call: NA
j_call: TRBJ1-3
clone_size: once
cdr3_nt: TGTGCCAGCAGCCAGTCCACCGGGACATCTGGAAACACCATATATTTT
cdr3_aa: CASSQSTGTSGNTIYF

v_call: TRBV6-5
d_call: NA
j_call: TRBJ1-1
clone_size: NA
cdr3_nt: TGTGCCAGCAGCAAAAGACAGTTCACTGAAGCTTTCTTT
cdr3_aa: CASSKRQFTEAFF

v_call: TRBV6-5
d_call: NA
j_call: TRBJ1-4
clone_size: NA
cdr3_nt: TGTGCCAGCGGCAGGGGCGGTGCAACTAATGAAAAACTGTTTTTT
cdr3_aa: CASGRGGATNEKLFF

v_call: TRBV6-1
d_call: NA
j_call: TRBJ1-2
clone_size: NA
cdr3_nt: TGTGCCAGCAGTTCCCCTACAGGGCCTGGCTACACCTTC
cdr3_aa: CASSSPTGPGYTF

v_call: TRBV10-3
d_call: NA
j_call: TRBJ1-5
clone_size: NA
cdr3_nt: TGTGCCATCAGTGTTGGCGGTGGAAATCAGCCCCAGCATTTT
cdr3_aa: CAISVGGGNQPQHF

v_call: TRBV19
d_call: TRBD1
j_call: TRBJ2-5
clone_size: NA
cdr3_nt: TGTGCCAGTACCCCCACAGGGGGAGCGCCCCGAGAGACCCAGTACTTC
cdr3_aa: CASTPTGGAPRETQYF

v_call: TRBV7-2
d_call: NA
j_call: TRBJ1-1
clone_size: NA
cdr3_nt: TGTGCCAGCAGCTTAGCGAGTAGTAGTGCGAACCCTTTGAACACTGAAGCTTTCTTT
cdr3_aa: CASSLASSSANPLNTEAFF

v_call: TRBV5-4
d_call: TRBD1
j_call: TRBJ1-2
clone_size: NA
cdr3_nt: TGTGCCAGCAGCAACTGGGACAGTAACTATGGCTACACCTTC
cdr3_aa: CASSNWDSNYGYTF

v_call: TRBV30
d_call: TRBD1
j_call: TRBJ2-5
clone_size: once
cdr3_nt: TGTGCCTGGAGCTCCACCCGGGGACAGGGTAATCGGCAAGAGACCCAGTACTTC
cdr3_aa: CAWSSTRGQGNRQETQYF

v_call: TRBV10-3
d_call: NA
j_call: TRBJ1-1
clone_size: once
cdr3_nt: TGTGCCATAGCCTGGGACACTAACACTGAAGCTTTCTTT
cdr3_aa: CAIAWDTNTEAFF

v_call: TRBV6-2/TRBV6-3
d_call: TRBD2
j_call: TRBJ2-1
clone_size: NA
cdr3_nt: TGTGCCAGCAGCCCCGGGGGGGTCTCCTACAATGAGCAGTTCTTC
cdr3_aa: CASSPGGVSYNEQFF

v_call: TRBV2
d_call: TRBD1
j_call: TRBJ1-1
clone_size: NA
cdr3_nt: TGTGCCAGCAGGGACGGACAGGGCGAGGCTGAAGCTTTCTTT
cdr3_aa: CASRDGQGEAEAFF

v_call: TRBV6-5
d_call: NA
j_call: TRBJ1-1
clone_size: once
cdr3_nt: TGTGCCAGCAGTTACAACGGGGGGGGAGACACTGAAGCTTTCTTT
cdr3_aa: CASSYNGGGDTEAFF

v_call: TRBV10-3
d_call: TRBD1
j_call: TRBJ2-7
clone_size: NA
cdr3_nt: TGTGCCACCTCCGCCGGGACAGGTATTTACGAGCAGTACTTC
cdr3_aa: CATSAGTGIYEQYF

v_call: TRBV14
d_call: TRBD1
j_call: TRBJ1-2
clone_size: NA
cdr3_nt: TGTGCCAGCAGCCCGGGACAGGGGCCGCCTTTCTATGGCTACACCTTC
cdr3_aa: CASSPGQGPPFYGYTF

v_call: TRBV28
d_call: NA
j_call: TRBJ2-5
clone_size: NA
cdr3_nt: TGTGCCAGCAAGAGCCCGACTTACCAAGAGACCCAGTACTTC
cdr3_aa: CASKSPTYQETQYF

v_call: TRBV5-1
d_call: NA
j_call: TRBJ2-2
clone_size: NA
cdr3_nt: TGCGCCAGCACCCGGGACAAGTACACCGGGGAGCTGTTTTTT
cdr3_aa: CASTRDKYTGELFF

v_call: TRBV21-1
d_call: NA
j_call: TRBJ1-6
clone_size: once
cdr3_nt: TGTGCCAGCAACCCAGACGGCGGAGAGGAGAATTCACCCCTCCACTTT
cdr3_aa: CASNPDGGEENSPLHF

v_call: TRBV7-8
d_call: TRBD1
j_call: TRBJ2-7
clone_size: NA
cdr3_nt: TGTGCCAGCAGCTTAGGACAGGGGGTTTACGAGCAGTACTTC
cdr3_aa: CASSLGQGVYEQYF

v_call: TRBV28
d_call: NA
j_call: TRBJ2-5
clone_size: NA
cdr3_nt: TGTGCCAGCAGCCCCGGACTTTCCAGGGAGACCCAGTACTTC
cdr3_aa: CASSPGLSRETQYF

v_call: TRBV29-1
d_call: TRBD1
j_call: TRBJ1-3
clone_size: NA
cdr3_nt: TGCAGCGTCCAAGAGAACAGGGGACCTGGAAACACCATATATTTT
cdr3_aa: CSVQENRGPGNTIYF

v_call: TRBV6-5
d_call: TRBD1
j_call: TRBJ1-4
clone_size: NA
cdr3_nt: TGTGCCAGCAGTTACGACAGGGTGGGTGAAAAACTGTTTTTT
cdr3_aa: CASSYDRVGEKLFF

v_call: TRBV6-1
d_call: NA
j_call: TRBJ2-6
clone_size: NA
cdr3_nt: TGTGCCAGCAGTGTCCTCTTGGGCGCTGGGGCCAACGTCCTGACTTTC
cdr3_aa: CASSVLLGAGANVLTF

v_call: TRBV2
d_call: NA
j_call: TRBJ2-3
clone_size: NA
cdr3_nt: TGTGCCAGCAGTGAACGGGTTCCTAGCACAGATACGCAGTATTTT
cdr3_aa: CASSERVPSTDTQYF